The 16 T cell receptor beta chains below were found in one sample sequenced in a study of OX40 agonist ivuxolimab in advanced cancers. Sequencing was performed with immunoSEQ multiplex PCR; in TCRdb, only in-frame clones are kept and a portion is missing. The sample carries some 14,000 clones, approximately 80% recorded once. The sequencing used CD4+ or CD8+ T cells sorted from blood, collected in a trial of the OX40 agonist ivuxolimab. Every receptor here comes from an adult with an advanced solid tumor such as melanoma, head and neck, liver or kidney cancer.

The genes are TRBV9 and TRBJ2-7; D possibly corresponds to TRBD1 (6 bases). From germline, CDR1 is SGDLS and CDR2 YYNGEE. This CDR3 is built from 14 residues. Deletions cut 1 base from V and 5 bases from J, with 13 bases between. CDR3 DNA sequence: TGTGCCAGCAGCGTACGATCAGGGGTGCACGAGCAGTACTTC. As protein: CASSVRSGVHEQYF.

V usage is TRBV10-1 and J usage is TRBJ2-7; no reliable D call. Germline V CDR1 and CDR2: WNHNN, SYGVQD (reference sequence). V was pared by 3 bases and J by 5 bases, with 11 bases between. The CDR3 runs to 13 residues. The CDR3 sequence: CASSDIRPDEQYF. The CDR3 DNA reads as TGCGCCAGCAGTGACATACGGCCGGACGAGCAGTACTTC.

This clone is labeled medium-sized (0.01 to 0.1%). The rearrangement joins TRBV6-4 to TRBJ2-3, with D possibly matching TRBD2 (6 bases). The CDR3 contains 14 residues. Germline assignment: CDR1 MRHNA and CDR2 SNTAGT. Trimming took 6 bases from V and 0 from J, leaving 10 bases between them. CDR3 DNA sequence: TGTGCCAGCAGCGAGGGACTCAGCACAGATACGCAGTATTTT. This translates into CASSEGLSTDTQYF.

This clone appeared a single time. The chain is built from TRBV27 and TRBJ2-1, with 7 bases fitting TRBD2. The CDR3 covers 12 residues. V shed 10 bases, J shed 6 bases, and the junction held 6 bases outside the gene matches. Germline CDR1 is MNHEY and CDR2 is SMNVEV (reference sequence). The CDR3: CATHGGSNEQFF. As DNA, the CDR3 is TGTGCCACCCACGGGGGGAGCAATGAGCAGTTCTTC.

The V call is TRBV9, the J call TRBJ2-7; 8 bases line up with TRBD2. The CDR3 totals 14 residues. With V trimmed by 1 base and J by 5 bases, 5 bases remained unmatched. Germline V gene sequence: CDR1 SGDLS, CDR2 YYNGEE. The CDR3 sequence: CASSVNAGGHEQYF. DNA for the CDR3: TGTGCCAGCAGCGTAAATGCGGGAGGACACGAGCAGTACTTC.

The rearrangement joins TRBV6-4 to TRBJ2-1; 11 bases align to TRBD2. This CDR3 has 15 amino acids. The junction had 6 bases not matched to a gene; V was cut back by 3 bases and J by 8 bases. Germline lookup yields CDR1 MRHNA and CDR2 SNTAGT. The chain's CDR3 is CASSDTSGGFDEQFF. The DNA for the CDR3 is TGTGCCAGCAGTGATACTAGCGGGGGTTTTGATGAGCAGTTCTTC.

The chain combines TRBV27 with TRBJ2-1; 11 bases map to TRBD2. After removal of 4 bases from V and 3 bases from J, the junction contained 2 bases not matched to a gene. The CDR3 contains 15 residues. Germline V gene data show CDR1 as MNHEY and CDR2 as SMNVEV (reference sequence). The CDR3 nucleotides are TGTGCCAGCAGTTCGGGGACTAGCGGCTACAATGAGCAGTTCTTC. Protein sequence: CASSSGTSGYNEQFF.

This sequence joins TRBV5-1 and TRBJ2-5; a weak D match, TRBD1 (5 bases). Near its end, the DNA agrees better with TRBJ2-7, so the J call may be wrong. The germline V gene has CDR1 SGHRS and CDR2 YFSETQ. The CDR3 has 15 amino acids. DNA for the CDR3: TGCGCCAGCAGCTTGGCAGGGATGGGCCTCTACGAGCAGTACTTC. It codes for CASSLAGMGLYEQYF.

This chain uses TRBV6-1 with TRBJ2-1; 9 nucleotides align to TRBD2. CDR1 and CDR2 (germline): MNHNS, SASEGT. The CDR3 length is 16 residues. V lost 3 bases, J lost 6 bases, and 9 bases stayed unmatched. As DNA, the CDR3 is TGTGCCAGCAGTGAGTGGGCTAGCGGGACCCGCAATGAGCAGTTCTTC. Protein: CASSEWASGTRNEQFF.

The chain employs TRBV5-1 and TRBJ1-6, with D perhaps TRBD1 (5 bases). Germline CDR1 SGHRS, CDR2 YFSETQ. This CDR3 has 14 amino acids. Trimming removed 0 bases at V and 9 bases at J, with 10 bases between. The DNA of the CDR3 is TGCGCCAGCAGCTTGGGGGCTGGGGGTTCACCCCTCCACTTT. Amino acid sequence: CASSLGAGGSPLHF.

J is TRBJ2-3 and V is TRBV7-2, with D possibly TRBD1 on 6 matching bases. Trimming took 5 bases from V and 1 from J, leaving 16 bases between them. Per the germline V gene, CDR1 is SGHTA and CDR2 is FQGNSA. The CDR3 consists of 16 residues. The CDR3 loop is CASSAEGEWGTDTQYF. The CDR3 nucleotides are TGTGCCAGCAGCGCCGAGGGGGAGTGGGGCACAGATACGCAGTATTTT. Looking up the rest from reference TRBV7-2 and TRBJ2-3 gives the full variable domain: GAGVSQSPSNKVTEKGKDVELRCDPISGHTALYWYRQSLGQGLEFLIYFQGNSAPDKSGLPSDRFSAERTGGSVSTLTIQRTQQEDSAVYLCASSAEGEWGTDTQYFGPGTRLTVL.

The CDR3 DNA is TGTGCCAGCAGCTCCGACACGTACAATGAGCAGTTCTTC. It encodes CASSSDTYNEQFF. The chain uses TRBV9 and TRBJ2-1; D gene ambiguous. With 4 bases removed from V and 4 bases from J, the gap between germline ends came to 9 bases. The CDR3 runs 13 residues. The V gene's germline CDR1 is SGDLS and CDR2 YYNGEE.

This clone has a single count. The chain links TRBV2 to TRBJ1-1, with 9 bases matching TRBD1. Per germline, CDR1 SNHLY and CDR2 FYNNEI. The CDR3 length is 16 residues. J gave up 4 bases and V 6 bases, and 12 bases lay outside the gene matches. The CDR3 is CASSHRDRAVVTEAFF. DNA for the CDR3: TGTGCCAGCAGCCACCGGGACAGGGCTGTCGTCACTGAAGCTTTCTTT. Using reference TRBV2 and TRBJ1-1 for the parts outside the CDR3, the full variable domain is EPEVTQTPSHQVTQMGQEVILRCVPISNHLYFYWYRQILGQKVEFLVSFYNNEISEKSEIFDDQFSVERPDGSNFTLKIRSTKLEDSAMYFCASSHRDRAVVTEAFFGQGTRLTVV.

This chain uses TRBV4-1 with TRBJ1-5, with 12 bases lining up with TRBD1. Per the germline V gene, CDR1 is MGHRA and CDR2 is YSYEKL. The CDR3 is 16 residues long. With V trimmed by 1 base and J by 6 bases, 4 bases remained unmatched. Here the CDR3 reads CASSQVGTGGTQPQHF. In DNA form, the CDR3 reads TGCGCCAGCAGCCAAGTAGGGACAGGGGGCACTCAGCCCCAGCATTTT.

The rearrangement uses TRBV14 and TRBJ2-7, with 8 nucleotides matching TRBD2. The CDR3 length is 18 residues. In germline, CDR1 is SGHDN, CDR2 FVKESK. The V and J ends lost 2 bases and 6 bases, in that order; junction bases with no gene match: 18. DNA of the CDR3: TGTGCCAGCAGCCAACTGGCGGGAGGTTATTATACTCCGGGCGAGCAGTACTTC. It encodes CASSQLAGGYYTPGEQYF.

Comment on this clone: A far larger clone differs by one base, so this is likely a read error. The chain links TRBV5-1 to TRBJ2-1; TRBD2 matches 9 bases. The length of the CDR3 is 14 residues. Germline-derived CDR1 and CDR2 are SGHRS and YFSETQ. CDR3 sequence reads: CASSLTSGYNEQLF. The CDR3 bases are TGTGCCAGCAGCTTGACTAGCGGATACAATGAGCAGCTCTTC. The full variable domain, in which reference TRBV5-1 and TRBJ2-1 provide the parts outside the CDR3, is KAGVTQTPRYLIKTRGQQVTLSCSPISGHRSVSWYQQTPGQGLQFLFEYFSETQRNKGNFPGRFSGRQFSNSRSEMNVSTLELGDSALYLCASSLTSGYNEQLFGPGTRLTVL.